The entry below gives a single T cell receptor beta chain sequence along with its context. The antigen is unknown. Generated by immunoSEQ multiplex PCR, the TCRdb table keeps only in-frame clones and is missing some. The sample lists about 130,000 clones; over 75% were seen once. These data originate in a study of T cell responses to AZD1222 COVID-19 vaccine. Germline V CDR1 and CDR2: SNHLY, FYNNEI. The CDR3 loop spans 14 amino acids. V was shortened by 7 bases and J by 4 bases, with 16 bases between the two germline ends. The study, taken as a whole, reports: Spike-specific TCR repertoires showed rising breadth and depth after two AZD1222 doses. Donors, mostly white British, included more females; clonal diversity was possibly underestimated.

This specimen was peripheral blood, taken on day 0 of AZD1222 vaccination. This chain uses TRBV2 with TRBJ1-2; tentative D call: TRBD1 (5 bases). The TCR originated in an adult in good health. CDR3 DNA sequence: TGTGCCAGCAAAAGTTGGGACCTGCCCTATGGCTACACCTTC. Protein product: CASKSWDLPYGYTF. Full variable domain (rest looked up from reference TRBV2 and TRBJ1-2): EPEVTQTPSHQVTQMGQEVILRCVPISNHLYFYWYRQILGQKVEFLVSFYNNEISEKSEIFDDQFSVERPDGSNFTLKIRSTKLEDSAMYFCASKSWDLPYGYTFGSGTRLTVV.